The TCR beta chain under discussion was sequenced for a study of cytomegalovirus exposure and HLA in healthy donors. Study background: In a later analysis, it was reported that the 120 validation repertoires had been produced on the same platform as the roughly 610 repertoires belonging to the first cohort. Findings and caveats of the study: Reported performance of the classifier showed diagnosis of cytomegalovirus status with high specificity and sensitivity. Testing in vitro showed three CMV-associated chains specific for CMV antigens.

The donors were part of the validation cohort of 100 to 150 subjects. That cohort was separate from the first cohort, which comprised about 730 subjects. The CDR3 covers 14 residues. Germline V gives CDR1 MDHEN, CDR2 SYDVKM. V lost 2 bases, J lost 3 bases, and 11 bases lay in between. Assay: immunoSEQ multiplex PCR; the TCRdb copy retains only in-frame clones and omits some. The sample lists about 250,000 clones, about 90% occurring once. Of note for this clone: Its antigen is still unknown.

The sample comprised PBMCs. The rearrangement links TRBV28 to TRBJ2-7; TRBD1 is a possible D gene (7 bases). This receptor was obtained from a man aged 18 to 29 in good health and CMV-seropositive. The CDR3 reads CASSLQGGNYEQYF. CDR3 bases: TGTGCCAGCAGTTTACAGGGGGGTAACTACGAGCAGTACTTC.